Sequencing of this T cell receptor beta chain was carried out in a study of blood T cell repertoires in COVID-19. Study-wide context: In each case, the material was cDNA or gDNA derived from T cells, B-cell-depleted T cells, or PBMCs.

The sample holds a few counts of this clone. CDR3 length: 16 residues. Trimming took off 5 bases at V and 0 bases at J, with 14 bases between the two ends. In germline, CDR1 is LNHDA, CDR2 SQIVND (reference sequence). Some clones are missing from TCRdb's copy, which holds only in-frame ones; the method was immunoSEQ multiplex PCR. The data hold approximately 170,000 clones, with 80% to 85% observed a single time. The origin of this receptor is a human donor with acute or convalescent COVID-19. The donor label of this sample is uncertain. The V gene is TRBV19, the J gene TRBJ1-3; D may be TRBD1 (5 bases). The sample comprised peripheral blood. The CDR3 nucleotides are TGTGCCAGTAGTGGCCGACAGTTCAGCTCTGGAAACACCATATATTTT. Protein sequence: CASSGRQFSSGNTIYF.